The rows below give T cell receptor beta chains drawn from one sample of a study of shared clonotypes between healthy human individuals. The assay was immunoSEQ multiplex PCR, and TCRdb's table has in-frame clones only and misses some. The sample shows around 600,000 clones, about 95% of them seen only once. The sequencing sample was made of naive CD8+ T cells sorted from blood. Receptor source: a woman in her twenties or thirties in good health. Both conserved end residues are part of each CDR3. D genes are given only for firm matches. For some rows the clone size is stated as once, few or many, or as a class when expanded; others skip it.

D: TRBD2
J: TRBJ2-1
size: .
V: TRBV7-2
DNA: TGTGCCAGCAGCTTACGACTAGCGGGAGGTTATAATGAGCAGTTCTTC
CDR3: CASSLRLAGGYNEQFF

D: .
J: TRBJ2-5
size: .
V: TRBV28
DNA: TGTGCCAGCAGTCCGACCGATAGGGTCTATAATCAAGAGACCCAGTACTTC
CDR3: CASSPTDRVYNQETQYF

D: .
J: TRBJ1-2
size: .
V: TRBV4-3
DNA: TGCGCCAGCAGCCAAGATCCGTTAGCGAACTATGGCTACACCTTC
CDR3: CASSQDPLANYGYTF

D: .
J: TRBJ2-3
size: .
V: TRBV19
DNA: TGTGCCAGTAGTATTGCGCTAACGTTCACAGATACGCAGTATTTT
CDR3: CASSIALTFTDTQYF

D: TRBD2
J: TRBJ2-1
size: .
V: TRBV29-1
DNA: TGCAGCGTTGAAGTTGGAAAAGCTAGCGGGAGGGCCGATGAGCAGTTCTTC
CDR3: CSVEVGKASGRADEQFF

D: TRBD1
J: TRBJ2-7
size: .
V: TRBV14
DNA: TGTGCCAGCAGCCACGGGACAGGGCTCTACGAGCAGTACTTC
CDR3: CASSHGTGLYEQYF

D: .
J: TRBJ1-1
size: .
V: TRBV5-6
DNA: TGTGCCAGCAGCCTAGGGGCCTTGAACACTGAAGCTTTCTTT
CDR3: CASSLGALNTEAFF

D: TRBD2
J: TRBJ2-1
size: .
V: TRBV4-1
DNA: TGCGCCAGCAGCCAAGAAGGATTAGCGGGAGGTTCGGGTGAGCAGTTCTTC
CDR3: CASSQEGLAGGSGEQFF

D: TRBD2
J: TRBJ2-7
size: .
V: TRBV10-3
DNA: TGTGCCATCAGTGACGGGACTAGCGGGAGAAACTACGAGCAGTACTTC
CDR3: CAISDGTSGRNYEQYF

D: TRBD2
J: TRBJ2-1
size: .
V: TRBV4-1
DNA: TGCGCCAGCAGCCAACTTAGCGTTAGCGGGGGGATCTACAATGAGCAGTTCTTC
CDR3: CASSQLSVSGGIYNEQFF

D: .
J: TRBJ2-5
size: .
V: TRBV29-1
DNA: TGCAGCGTCAACCGGGGCCAAGAGACCCAGTACTTC
CDR3: CSVNRGQETQYF

D: TRBD1
J: TRBJ2-7
size: .
V: TRBV15
DNA: TGTGCCACCAGCAGAGAGCCGCCGGGACAGGGGACCTACGAGCAGTACTTC
CDR3: CATSREPPGQGTYEQYF

D: .
J: TRBJ2-5
size: .
V: TRBV5-8
DNA: TGTGCCAGCAGCTTGTCGTTCAGGAGTCAAGAGACCCAGTACTTC
CDR3: CASSLSFRSQETQYF

D: TRBD2
J: TRBJ2-7
size: .
V: TRBV4-1
DNA: TGCGCCAGCAGCCAAGTACTAGCGGGAGACGAGCAGTACTTC
CDR3: CASSQVLAGDEQYF

D: .
J: TRBJ2-1
size: .
V: TRBV5-1
DNA: TGCGCCAGCAGCGCAACTAGTCTCCCCGGGCTGAATGAGCAGTTCTTC
CDR3: CASSATSLPGLNEQFF

D: .
J: TRBJ1-2
size: once
V: TRBV5-2
DNA: TGCGCCAGCAGCCAAGACACGCGAGGCTACACCTTC
CDR3: CASSQDTRGYTF

D: TRBD1
J: TRBJ1-1
size: .
V: TRBV4-1
DNA: TGCGCCAGCAGCCAAGGACAGGGGAGTGGGTTGATGAACACTGAAGCTTTCTTT
CDR3: CASSQGQGSGLMNTEAFF

D: TRBD2
J: TRBJ2-7
size: .
V: TRBV28
DNA: TGTGCCAGCAAAGAGTGGGAGGGCTCCTACGAGCAGTACTTC
CDR3: CASKEWEGSYEQYF

D: .
J: TRBJ2-7
size: .
V: TRBV20-1
DNA: TGCAGAAGGTTCTGCGAGCAGTACTTC
CDR3: CRRFCEQYF

D: .
J: TRBJ2-7
size: .
V: TRBV5-6
DNA: TGTGCCAGCAGCTTTTCAGGGGCCTACGAGCAGTACTTC
CDR3: CASSFSGAYEQYF

D: .
J: TRBJ1-2
size: .
V: TRBV7-9
DNA: TGTGCCAGCAGCTTATTGCAGGCGAGAGGCTACACCTTC
CDR3: CASSLLQARGYTF

D: TRBD2
J: TRBJ2-1
size: .
V: TRBV4-1
DNA: TGCGCCAGCAGCCATCCCTCCCTTAGCGGGCCCAACTACAATGAGCAGTTCTTC
CDR3: CASSHPSLSGPNYNEQFF

D: TRBD1
J: TRBJ1-1
size: .
V: TRBV29-1
DNA: TGCAGTGTGACAGGGTCGAACACTGAAGCTTTCTTT
CDR3: CSVTGSNTEAFF

D: .
J: TRBJ2-6
size: .
V: TRBV7-6
DNA: TGTGCCAGCAGCCCGGGGGATTCTGGGGCCAACGTCCTGACTTTC
CDR3: CASSPGDSGANVLTF